The entry below gives a single T cell receptor beta chain sequence along with its context. What it binds is unknown. Germline V gives CDR1 GTSNPN, CDR2 SVGIG (reference sequence). V was clipped by 3 bases and J by 0 bases, with 9 bases between them. This CDR3 spans 13 amino acids. The sample is drawn from a study of cytomegalovirus exposure and HLA in healthy donors. Across the whole study: Early on, a data release was issued that held approximately 92 million unique TCRs from HLA-typed donors.

The study ran its PCR with 60 Vbeta and 13 Jbeta primers. The method was immunoSEQ multiplex PCR; TCRdb's version includes in-frame clones alone and lacks a portion of them. The table lists 150,000 to 180,000 clones, more than 75% of them singletons. Study results and caveats: Per a later analysis, HLA-associated TCR beta chains showed more clonal expansion than other, equally common TCR beta chains. In a later analysis, common viral pathogens appeared linked to several of the most significant clusters. It has been reported that TCR beta sequences accurately predicted the HLA-A and HLA-B alleles of most subjects.

This chain joins TRBV30 and TRBJ2-7; D gene uncertain. The sequenced material came from PBMCs. This TCR was sampled from a young man in good health and CMV-seropositive. Here the CDR3 DNA reads TGTGCCTGGAGGCGGAGTGCCTCCTACGAGCAGTACTTC. This encodes CAWRRSASYEQYF.